This T cell receptor beta chain was documented in a study of CD8 T cells in ankylosing spondylitis. Study-wide points: A number of the motif variants had already been described in reactive arthritis synovial fluid and blood.

The CDR3 runs 15 residues. Germline trimming cut 4 bases from V and 2 bases from J; bases unmatched to any gene: 8. Germline V CDR1 and CDR2: SQVTM, ANQGSEA. Using its own MiXCR run on the 5' RACE reads, TCRdb lists one record per CDR3 protein. The repertoire has approximately 220,000 distinct CDR3 sequences, more than 25% of them found once; the top ten carry 6.6%. This clonotype was picked up a small number of times. The target antigen is unknown. Sequenced: blood, either unsorted or a sorted T cell fraction (not recorded which). The rearrangement links TRBV29-1 to TRBJ1-2, with TRBD1 matching over 9 bases. The sequence derives from a male donor with ankylosing spondylitis or in good health (not recorded which). The CDR3 DNA reads TGCAGCGTTGGGGTACAGGGGGCGTACAACTATGGCTACACCTTC. Amino acid sequence: CSVGVQGAYNYGYTF. The variable domain in full, with the rest retrieved from reference TRBV29-1 and TRBJ1-2, is SAVISQKPSRDICQRGTSLTIQCQVDSQVTMMFWYRQQPGQSLTLIATANQGSEATYESGFVIDKFPISRPNLTFSTLTVSNMSPEDSSIYLCSVGVQGAYNYGYTFGSGTRLTVV.